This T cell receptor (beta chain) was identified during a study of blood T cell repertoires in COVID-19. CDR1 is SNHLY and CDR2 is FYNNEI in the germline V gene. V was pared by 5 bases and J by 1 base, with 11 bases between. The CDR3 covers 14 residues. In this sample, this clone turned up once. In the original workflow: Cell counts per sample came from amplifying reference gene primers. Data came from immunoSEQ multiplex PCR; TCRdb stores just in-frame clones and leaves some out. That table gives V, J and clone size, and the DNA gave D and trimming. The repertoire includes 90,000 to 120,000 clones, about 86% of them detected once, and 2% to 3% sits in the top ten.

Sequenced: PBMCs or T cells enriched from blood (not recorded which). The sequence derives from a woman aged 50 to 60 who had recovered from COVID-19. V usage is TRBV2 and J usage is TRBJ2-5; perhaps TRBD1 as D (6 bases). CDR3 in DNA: TGTGCCAGCAGTCCGGACAGCCCCCAAGAGACCCAGTACTTC. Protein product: CASSPDSPQETQYF.